This TCR beta chain came from a study of molecular identifiers for immune sequencing clone quantification. Overall study context: Replicate experiments divided RNA from roughly 20,000 or 100,000 naive CD8 cells into five parts and sequenced four.

Note on this clonotype: Its antigen is not identified.

Study results and caveats: Among effectors, clones above 20 RNA copies held over 98% of molecules; among naive cells, under 1%.

Germline V gene lookup returns CDR1 MDHEN and CDR2 SYDVKM. Deletions cut 8 bases from V and 1 base from J, with 29 bases between. The CDR3 sequence is 19 residues long. Previously published methods and listed TCR primers were used for the bulk TCR libraries. TCRdb reprocessed the PCR reads with MiXCR, giving one entry per CDR3 protein. The data show under 600,000 distinct CDR3 sequences, over 20% seen once. V and J are TRBV28 and TRBJ1-2; unclear D gene. The sample taken for sequencing was naive CD8+ T cells from blood, with Jurkat cell RNA spiked in. Described subset: FACS-sorted CD8+CD4-CCR7+CD45RA+ naive T cells. The TCR comes from a human donor in good health. Some libraries in this study had Jurkat cell RNA spiked in. The CDR3 here is CASVTPQATGRTLNYGYTF. The CDR3 DNA is TGTGCCAGCGTGACCCCTCAGGCCACGGGCAGGACCCTTAACTATGGCTACACCTTC.